Below, 13 T cell receptor beta chains from the same sample are listed, as sequenced in a study of shared clonotypes between healthy human individuals (TCRdb year 2020). Libraries were constructed by the immunoSEQ multiplex PCR assay. In its TCRdb copy, this immuneACCESS table keeps in-frame sequences only and misses some clones. Where compared with another copy, unresolved V genes explain less than half of these, and the others have no known cause. The sample records around 2.5 million clones, 93% of which are singletons. Around 0.4% of the sample is held by the ten biggest clonotypes. Sequencing used naive CD4+ T cells from PBMCs. What the cell subset or site label conveys for this sample: CD45RA+ positively selected. All receptors derive from a man between 18 and 29 years old in good health. Some clones in this sample may be carry-over from other donors' samples.

The chain couples TRBV9 to TRBJ2-5, with D perhaps TRBD1 or TRBD2 (6 bases each). V lost 4 bases and J lost 1, with 17 bases in between. Germline values: CDR1 SGDLS, CDR2 YYNGEE. This CDR3 spans 16 amino acids. CDR3 amino acids: CASSFRGGHGQETQYF. In nucleotides, the CDR3 is TGTGCCAGCAGCTTCCGAGGGGGGCACGGCCAAGAGACCCAGTACTTC.

The rearrangement uses TRBV18 and TRBJ2-1; 10 positions agree with TRBD2. Trimming at V came to 3 bases and at J to 8 bases, leaving 10 bases not matched to a gene. This CDR3 is built from 16 residues. CDR1 is KGHSH and CDR2 is LQKENI in the germline V gene. The CDR3 DNA is TGTGCCAGCTCACCCACTAGCGGGACCTCCGGTGATGAGCAGTTCTTC. It is translated as CASSPTSGTSGDEQFF.

This chain links TRBV27 with TRBJ1-2, with D possibly TRBD1 on 6 matching bases. V was clipped by 6 bases and J by 4 bases, with 21 bases between them. The CDR3 sequence is 16 residues long. Germline CDR1 is MNHEY and CDR2 is SMNVEV (reference sequence). The CDR3 coding sequence is TGTGCCAGCAGAGAAGGAGGGGGGGGCTGGGTCTATGGCTACACCTTC. Encoded protein: CASREGGGGWVYGYTF.

The V and J genes are TRBV27 and TRBJ2-1, with D unresolved. This CDR3 contains 12 residues. Germline loops: CDR1 MNHEY, CDR2 SMNVEV (reference sequence). V lost 3 bases and J lost 5, with 5 bases in between. The CDR3 sequence is CASSFSHNEQFF. In DNA, the CDR3 is TGTGCCAGCAGTTTCAGTCACAATGAGCAGTTCTTC.

A remark on this clone: Within the sample, other DNA sequences also encode this same CDR3. The chain is built from TRBV5-1 and TRBJ2-1; D not certain. Per germline, CDR1 SGHRS and CDR2 YFSETQ. V was clipped by 0 bases and J by 4 bases, with 8 bases between them. The length of the CDR3 is 14 residues. CDR3 bases: TGCGCCAGCAGCTTGGCCCTAACTTACAATGAGCAGTTCTTC. This translates into CASSLALTYNEQFF. Full variable domain (remainder filled in from reference TRBV5-1 and TRBJ2-1): KAGVTQTPRYLIKTRGQQVTLSCSPISGHRSVSWYQQTPGQGLQFLFEYFSETQRNKGNFPGRFSGRQFSNSRSEMNVSTLELGDSALYLCASSLALTYNEQFFGPGTRLTVL.

V is TRBV28 and J is TRBJ2-1; 12 bases are a match to TRBD2. Trimming took 4 bases from V and 7 from J; bases not matched to a gene: 8. CDR3 length: 16 amino acids. Germline lookup yields CDR1 MDHEN and CDR2 SYDVKM. DNA for the CDR3: TGTGCCAGCAGTTCACCTTCTAGCGGGAGGGGAAATGAGCAGTTCTTC. Translation: CASSSPSSGRGNEQFF.

J is TRBJ2-1 and V is TRBV28; 8 bases match TRBD2. Trimming took 5 bases from V and 4 from J; bases not matched to a gene: 7. From germline, CDR1 is MDHEN and CDR2 SYDVKM. The CDR3 covers 15 residues. CDR3 sequence: CASSNSGIPYNEQFF. The CDR3 DNA is TGTGCCAGCAGTAATAGCGGGATCCCATACAATGAGCAGTTCTTC.

The gene calls are TRBV7-2 and TRBJ2-7; 7 bases align to TRBD2. V dropped 5 bases and J dropped 0; count of bases not matched to a gene: 16. Germline V gene data show CDR1 as SGHTA and CDR2 as FQGNSA. The CDR3 runs 18 residues. CDR3 in DNA: TGTGCCAGCAGCACAAGAGGGCCGACTAGCACGGGCTCCTACGAGCAGTACTTC. This sequence encodes CASSTRGPTSTGSYEQYF.

This rearrangement joins TRBV2 to TRBJ1-5, with TRBD1 as a possible D gene (6 bases). Trimming pared 5 bases from V and 7 bases from J, leaving 12 bases between. This CDR3 has 13 amino acids. Germline lookup yields CDR1 SNHLY and CDR2 FYNNEI. CDR3 in DNA: TGTGCCAGCAGTTCACAGGGAACCCAGCCCCAGCATTTT. Residues: CASSSQGTQPQHF.

The chain employs TRBV20-1 and TRBJ1-3, with D tentatively TRBD1 (5 bases). This CDR3 has 11 amino acids. V gave up 0 bases and J gave up 13 bases, with 10 bases separating them. The germline V gene encodes CDR1 DFQATT and CDR2 SNEGSKA (reference sequence). CDR3 amino acids: CSARDLGTIYF. The CDR3, as DNA: TGCAGTGCTAGAGATCTTGGGACGATATATTTT.

The CDR3 DNA reads TGCGCCAGCGGGTCCGGGTCCAGCTCCTACGAGCAGTACTTC. This gives the protein CASGSGSSSYEQYF. The chain uses TRBV5-1 and TRBJ2-7; D unclear. This CDR3 has 14 residues. Germline values: CDR1 SGHRS, CDR2 YFSETQ. Trimming pared 7 bases from V and 0 bases from J, leaving 14 bases between.

A word on this clone: The same CDR3 arises from other DNA sequences in this sample as well. The chain uses TRBV6-5 and TRBJ2-1; D is unresolved. This CDR3 is built from 14 residues. Trimming pared 2 bases from V and 5 bases from J, leaving 10 bases between. CDR1 and CDR2 from the germline V gene are MNHEY and SVGAGI. The CDR3 coding sequence is TGTGCCAGCAGTTACAACCGCCAGAACAATGAGCAGTTCTTC. Translated, it gives CASSYNRQNNEQFF.

The chain combines TRBV2 with TRBJ2-3; 8 bases map to TRBD1. Germline V gives CDR1 SNHLY, CDR2 FYNNEI. This CDR3 spans 14 amino acids. The junction had 5 bases not matched to a gene; V was cut back by 4 bases and J by 5 bases. CDR3 nucleotide sequence: TGTGCCAGCAGTGTGGACAGGGTGCTAGATACGCAGTATTTT. This gives the protein CASSVDRVLDTQYF.